The 23 T cell receptor beta chains below were found in one sample sequenced in a study of PD-1 blockade in mismatch repair-deficient tumors. Sequenced by immunoSEQ multiplex PCR; TCRdb stores in-frame clones only, minus some. The table shows 90,000 to 120,000 clones, with 70% to 85% occurring only once. Here the sequenced sample was peripheral blood, taken about eight months after starting pembrolizumab. The receptor set was obtained from an adult with mismatch repair-deficient cancer.

V and J are TRBV30 and TRBJ2-1; the match to TRBD2 covers 12 bases. Trimming cost V 1 base and J 4 bases; bases outside gene matches: 11. Germline assignment: CDR1 GTSNPN and CDR2 SVGIG (reference sequence). The CDR3 totals 18 residues. In DNA, the CDR3 is TGTGCCTGGAGTGCCCATTTGACTAGCGGGGGAGTTTACAATGAGCAGTTCTTC. It is translated as CAWSAHLTSGGVYNEQFF.

This chain links TRBV5-6 with TRBJ1-3; D is unclear. V was pared by 2 bases and J by 0 bases, with 9 bases between. Germline V CDR1 and CDR2: SGHDT, YYEEEE. This CDR3 comprises 15 residues. This CDR3 is CASSLGPSSGNTIYF. Written as DNA, the CDR3 is TGTGCCAGCAGCTTAGGACCAAGCTCTGGAAACACCATATATTTT.

This clone was seen a few times. The chain employs TRBV2 and TRBJ2-1; D gene ambiguous. The CDR3 loop spans 11 amino acids. V shed 5 bases and J shed 4 bases, with 3 bases lying between them. CDR1 is SNHLY, CDR2 FYNNEI, per germline. CDR3 coding DNA: TGTGCCAGCAGTTTTTACAATGAGCAGTTCTTC. It codes for CASSFYNEQFF. The full variable domain, completed using reference TRBV2 and TRBJ2-1, is EPEVTQTPSHQVTQMGQEVILRCVPISNHLYFYWYRQILGQKVEFLVSFYNNEISEKSEIFDDQFSVERPDGSNFTLKIRSTKLEDSAMYFCASSFYNEQFFGPGTRLTVL.

The chain couples TRBV15 to TRBJ2-3; no clear D. V lost 0 bases and J lost 5, with 9 bases in between. The germline CDR1 and CDR2 sequences are LNHNV and YYDKDF (reference sequence). The CDR3 runs 14 residues. The CDR3 loop reads CATSRDLTKDTQYF. CDR3 DNA sequence: TGTGCCACCAGCAGAGATTTAACGAAAGATACGCAGTATTTT.

This clone showed up just a few times. The rearrangement links TRBV11-3 to TRBJ2-3; TRBD2 aligns across 12 bases. The ends lost 3 bases at V and 6 bases at J; junction bases unmatched: 4. This CDR3 is built from 15 residues. CDR1 is SGHNT and CDR2 is YENEEA in the germline V gene. The CDR3 is CASSLTSGSSDTQYF. Written as DNA, the CDR3 is TGTGCCAGCAGCTTGACTAGCGGGAGTTCGGATACGCAGTATTTT.

This chain uses TRBV30 with TRBJ1-1; perhaps TRBD1 as D (5 bases). This CDR3 has 13 amino acids. Germline V lookup: CDR1 GTSNPN, CDR2 SVGIG (reference sequence). The V end lost 2 bases, the J end lost 2 bases, and 9 bases lay between the germline ends. CDR3 sequence (DNA): TGTGCCTGGAGTACCAGGGCAAACACTGAAGCTTTCTTT. It specifies CAWSTRANTEAFF.

The rearrangement links TRBV7-9 to TRBJ1-5; D perhaps matches TRBD1 (5 bases). The ends were cut back, 5 bases at V and 8 bases at J, with 16 bases in the middle. Germline V gene lookup returns CDR1 SEHNR and CDR2 FQNEAQ (reference sequence). The CDR3 length is 14 residues. CDR3 in DNA: TGTGCCAGCAGCCCAGGTGGGGGGGTCGAGCCCCAGCATTTT. Translating it yields CASSPGGGVEPQHF.

This chain joins TRBV11-2 and TRBJ2-3, with 10 bases matching TRBD2. Per the germline V gene, CDR1 is SGHAT and CDR2 is FQNNGV. Trimming took 7 bases from V and 0 from J; bases not matched to a gene: 4. This CDR3 comprises 15 residues. For the CDR3, the DNA is TGTGCCAGCATTAGGACTAGCGGTAGCACAGATACGCAGTATTTT. Translating gives CASIRTSGSTDTQYF.

The rearrangement links TRBV9 to TRBJ2-5; 7 bases line up with TRBD1. The V and J ends lost 4 bases and 3 bases, in that order; junction bases with no gene match: 3. Germline CDR1 is SGDLS and CDR2 is YYNGEE. The CDR3 has 13 amino acids. CDR3 residues: CASSSGTEETQYF. The CDR3 DNA reads TGTGCCAGCAGCTCAGGGACAGAAGAGACCCAGTACTTC.

This clone was detected a few times. The chain couples TRBV27 to TRBJ1-5; D gene uncertain. This CDR3 has 13 residues. CDR1 and CDR2 (germline): MNHEY, SMNVEV (reference sequence). The V end was cut by 5 bases, the J end by 3 bases, with 8 bases between. CDR3 bases: TGTGCCAGCAGTCCAGTCCCCAATCAGCCCCAGCATTTT. Translated, it gives CASSPVPNQPQHF.

The J gene is TRBJ1-1, the V gene TRBV4-1, with a tentative D call TRBD1 (6 bases). Deletions cut 4 bases from V and 0 bases from J, with 18 bases between. This CDR3 spans 17 amino acids. Looked up from germline, CDR1 is MGHRA and CDR2 is YSYEKL. In nucleotides, the CDR3 is TGCGCCAGCAGCCCAGCTGGACAGAAAAAAATGAACACTGAAGCTTTCTTT. Protein: CASSPAGQKKMNTEAFF.

This chain links TRBV19 with TRBJ2-1; D not certain. V lost 8 bases and J lost 2, with 16 bases in between. Germline CDR1 reads LNHDA; CDR2 reads SQIVND (reference sequence). The CDR3 is 15 residues long. Here the CDR3 DNA reads TGTGCCAGTGGATCTGATGACGGTCCCTACAATGAGCAGTTCTTC. It encodes CASGSDDGPYNEQFF.

Only one count was recorded for this clone. The chain couples TRBV4-1 to TRBJ2-6; D not resolved. Trimming removed 2 bases at V and 2 bases at J, with 4 bases between. Per the germline V gene, CDR1 is MGHRA and CDR2 is YSYEKL. The CDR3 consists of 14 residues. The CDR3 reads CASSQNTGANVLTF. In DNA, the CDR3 is TGCGCCAGCAGCCAAAATACTGGGGCCAACGTCCTGACTTTC.

The genes are TRBV6-5 and TRBJ1-1; D might be TRBD1 (6 bases). The V end was cut by 4 bases, the J end by 2 bases, with 14 bases between. CDR1 and CDR2 from the germline V gene are MNHEY and SVGAGI. This CDR3 has 15 amino acids. The CDR3 DNA is TGTGCCAGCAGTTCTGGACAGCCCGGTAACACTGAAGCTTTCTTT. This codes for CASSSGQPGNTEAFF.

This chain joins TRBV29-1 and TRBJ1-2, with 8 positions matching TRBD1. Germline loops: CDR1 SQVTM, CDR2 ANQGSEA. The CDR3 runs to 13 residues. The ends lost 4 bases at V and 3 bases at J; junction bases unmatched: 4. The CDR3 region has the DNA TGCAGCGTTGGGACAGGGTTTGACTATGGCTACACCTTC. It codes for CSVGTGFDYGYTF.

The chain couples TRBV20-1 to TRBJ1-1, with D uncertain. The CDR3 contains 10 residues. With 6 bases removed from V and 6 bases from J, the gap between germline ends came to 8 bases. Germline-derived CDR1 and CDR2 are DFQATT and SNEGSKA (reference sequence). The CDR3 loop is CSARQSEAFF. CDR3 in DNA: TGCAGTGCCCGGCAGTCTGAAGCTTTCTTT.

This clone came up a few times. The chain links TRBV6-1 to TRBJ2-7; D is possibly TRBD1 (6 bases). Deletions cut 5 bases from V and 3 bases from J, with 11 bases between. The CDR3 has 13 amino acids. CDR1 and CDR2 (germline): MNHNS, SASEGT. The CDR3 coding sequence is TGTGCCAGCAGTCACGGACAGAACTACGAGCAGTACTTC. As protein: CASSHGQNYEQYF.

The gene calls are TRBV19 and TRBJ2-1; D is undetermined. CDR1 is LNHDA, CDR2 SQIVND, per germline (reference sequence). The CDR3 extends over 13 amino acids. Trimming removed 3 bases at V and 8 bases at J, with 11 bases between. CDR3 loop: CASSIPGVHEQFF. DNA of the CDR3: TGTGCCAGTAGTATCCCTGGGGTCCATGAGCAGTTCTTC.

This sequence joins TRBV6-1 and TRBJ2-1; possibly TRBD2 for D (5 bases). V shed 2 bases and J shed 3 bases, with 11 bases lying between them. Per the germline V gene, CDR1 is MNHNS and CDR2 is SASEGT. This CDR3 is 15 amino acids long. The CDR3 is CASSEQEVDYNEQFF. CDR3 bases: TGTGCCAGCAGTGAACAGGAGGTTGACTACAATGAGCAGTTCTTC.

The rearrangement uses TRBV15 and TRBJ2-3; 8 nucleotides line up with TRBD1. There are 16 residues in the CDR3. With 1 base clipped from V and 1 base from J, the junction kept 4 bases outside the gene matches. Germline V gene lookup returns CDR1 LNHNV and CDR2 YYDKDF (reference sequence). The CDR3 coding sequence is TGTGCCACCAGCAGAGGTCCGGGACAGGGCACAGATACGCAGTATTTT. Its protein product is CATSRGPGQGTDTQYF.

This clone was detected only once. The V call is TRBV11-2, the J call TRBJ2-7; possible D gene TRBD1, 6 bases. This CDR3 region has 15 residues. V gave up 1 base and J gave up 5 bases, with 15 bases separating them. Germline assignment: CDR1 SGHAT and CDR2 FQNNGV. CDR3 in DNA: TGTGCCAGCAGCTTAGCGGCCAGGGGTCGAAACGAGCAGTACTTC. Protein sequence: CASSLAARGRNEQYF.

The chain recombines TRBV14 with TRBJ2-3; 10 positions agree with TRBD2. Germline-derived CDR1 and CDR2 are SGHDN and FVKESK. J lost 2 bases, V lost 11 bases, and 7 bases had no gene match. CDR3 length: 14 amino acids. CDR3 DNA: TGTGCCCGACCGGGACTAGCGAACACAGATACGCAGTATTTT. Translation: CARPGLANTDTQYF.

The V and J genes are TRBV7-9 and TRBJ2-3; TRBD2 matches at 12 bases. Trimming removed 5 bases from V and 1 base from J; junction bases left unmatched: 13. The length of the CDR3 is 19 residues. The germline V gene encodes CDR1 SEHNR and CDR2 FQNEAQ (reference sequence). This CDR3 is CASSTVRSTSGSGTDTQYF. The CDR3 DNA reads TGTGCCAGCAGCACAGTTCGATCGACTAGCGGGAGTGGCACAGATACGCAGTATTTT. The whole variable domain, remainder taken from reference TRBV7-9 and TRBJ2-3, is DTGVSQNPRHKITKRGQNVTFRCDPISEHNRLYWYRQTLGQGPEFLTYFQNEAQLEKSRLLSDRFSAERPKGSFSTLEIQRTEQGDSAMYLCASSTVRSTSGSGTDTQYFGPGTRLTVL.